This TCR beta chain was sequenced during a study of low-dose radiotherapy and immunotherapy resistance in tumors. Study overall: Cohort 2, a group dosed every two weeks at 1 Gy per fraction, received 13 Gy in total over 26 weeks. The 200 mg/m2 dose of intravenous cyclophosphamide was given every two weeks, one day before radiation and immunotherapy.

Documented time point: after trial treatment. Treatment noted: LDRT plus nivolumab, ipilimumab, low-dose cyclophosphamide and aspirin (RACIN trial). The donors, trial participants, received nivolumab, ipilimumab, aspirin, low-dose cyclophosphamide and low-dose radiotherapy. This clonotype was counted ten times or more. First-strand cDNA relied on TRAV- and TRBV-specific primers spanning alpha and beta chains. For amplifying TCRs, the PCR ran for approximately 18 cycles with Phusion, which was used together with a constant-region primer and the adapter on the V primers. One entry per CDR3 protein, called by TCRdb with MiXCR from the reads. The sample has under 95,000 distinct CDR3 sequences, about 17% seen once. The ends lost 4 bases at V and 1 base at J; junction bases unmatched: 5. The CDR3 spans 14 residues. The V gene's germline CDR1 is DFQATT and CDR2 SNEGSKA (reference sequence).

The source is a male donor with prostate cancer. The chain couples TRBV20-1 to TRBJ2-7, with 9 bases aligning to TRBD1. The sample was PBMCs, taken after low-dose radiotherapy plus immunotherapy. In DNA form, the CDR3 reads TGCAGTGCTAACAGACAGGGGGTATCCTACGAGCAGTACTTC. Translated: CSANRQGVSYEQYF.